This TCR beta chain was profiled in a study of blood T cell repertoires in COVID-19. Study in general: Sample material is recorded as cDNA or gDNA derived from T cells, B-cell-depleted T cells, or PBMCs.

This CDR3 spans 18 amino acids. Per the authors' pipeline: Amplification of reference gene primers was used by the study to estimate nucleated cell counts. The repertoire was sequenced with immunoSEQ multiplex PCR; TCRdb's copy has only in-frame clones and lacks some. The V and J calls and clone size were taken over from that table, and D and trimming were inferred from the DNA. The sample includes some 180,000 clones, nearly 80% of them seen just once. The sequenced sample consisted of PBMCs or T cells enriched from blood (not recorded which). V usage is TRBV21-1 and J usage is TRBJ2-1; the table names TRBD2, a call not compared with the DNA. TRBV21-1 is noted as a pseudogene. The origin of this receptor is a man in his sixties who had been exposed to COVID-19. The CDR3 region has the DNA TGTGCCAGCAGCAAAGAGAGGGCTAGCGGGAGGGCCATCAATGAGCAGTTCTTC. Encoded protein: CASSKERASGRAINEQFF.